Given below is one T cell receptor (beta chain) in context. This entry comes from a study of blood T cell repertoires in COVID-19. Turning to the study itself: Donors in the United States, Italy and Spain gave samples during acute or convalescent COVID-19. In each case, the material was cDNA or gDNA derived from T cells, B-cell-depleted T cells, or PBMCs.

V trimming: 4 bases; J trimming: 0 bases; junction bases outside the gene matches: 8. The V gene's germline CDR1 is LNHDA and CDR2 SQIVND (reference sequence). The CDR3 extends over 18 amino acids. Sequencing used immunoSEQ multiplex PCR; TCRdb keeps in-frame clones, though not all of them. The sample holds 80,000 to 100,000 clones, 85% to 90% seen once. The TCR was taken from a woman aged 55-69 years in a cohort sampled during active or convalescent COVID-19. This rearrangement joins TRBV19 to TRBJ1-3; 11 nucleotides align to TRBD1. Sequenced sample: peripheral blood. CDR3: CASSRRPGTGGSGNTIYF. CDR3 nucleotides: TGTGCCAGTAGTAGGAGACCAGGGACAGGGGGCTCTGGAAACACCATATATTTT.